This T cell receptor (beta chain) was found in a study of blood T cell repertoires in COVID-19 (dated by TCRdb to 2020 to 2022). For the wider study: Collaborator samples came from the United States, Italy and Spain and covered acute and convalescent phases of COVID-19. The material from the prospective study consisted of cDNA or gDNA derived from T cells, B-cell-depleted T cells, or PBMCs. Nearly every sample came with metadata listing a de-identified subject ID, COVID-19 status, age in years and sex. A freely available public database, intended as a resource for researchers studying the immune response to SARS-CoV-2, is where the repertoires were released. Deeply sampled blood TCRbeta repertoires from subjects exposed to, actively infected with, or recovered from COVID-19 were included in the dataset. Where HLA class I and class II types were available, the types were taken from metadata supplied by the sample provider, not from assay-based typing. The samples were drawn from two sources: the first 160 participants of the ongoing ImmuneRACE study, and 1,000 to 1,500 subjects contributed by 6 global collaborators. What the authors observed across the whole study: The quantity of clinical and demographic metadata differed by source and by participant and was supplied without curation.

The CDR3 runs 14 residues from the cysteine to the phenylalanine. Only the CDR3 DNA stays, 42 bases, in frame from base 1. Via the germline V gene, CDR1 is SGHTS and CDR2 YDEGEE. V trim: 2 bases; J trim: 5 bases; unmatched bases: 5. In regard to this clone: Its specific antigen is unknown. Per-base qualities were not stored, and no clone one base away is much larger.

One collaborating source in Seattle enrolled patients during active infection and followed them longitudinally through the course of disease. Whole blood was collected in K2EDTA tubes by collaborating institutions according to the institutions' own protocols. Collaborator samples were shipped for TCRbeta analysis as frozen whole blood, isolated PBMCs, or DNA extracted from either sample type. TCRbeta CDR3 regions were amplified from genomic DNA using the immunoSEQ Assay, a bias-controlled multiplex PCR. On the study's bioinformatics: Nucleated cell counts per sample were estimated from amplification of reference gene primers within the assay. To quantify the absolute abundance of each unique TCRbeta CDR3 rearrangement, sequence reads were collapsed and filtered. For each sample, productive Simpson clonality was calculated as the square root of Simpson's diversity index over productive rearrangements. TCRdb took over this immuneACCESS table, retaining in-frame rearrangements with V and J assigned. Such tables are incomplete; in checked studies, under half of the missing clones stem from an unresolved V gene, and the remainder is unexplained. V, J and clone size were drawn from that table, and D and trimming were deduced from the DNA. Across this sample there are roughly 300,000 clones, with 85% to 90% seen only once. In total, the top ten clones hold 10% to 15% of the sample.

The receptor's source is a woman aged 25 to 39 with COVID-19, enrolled during active disease. The receptor chain draws on TRBV5-8 and TRBJ2-3, with 7 bases in between that match TRBD1. Sequencing was performed on peripheral blood. For the CDR3, the sequence is CASSFGQVVDTQYF. DNA sequence: TGTGCCAGCAGCTTCGGACAGGTTGTAGATACGCAGTATTTT.